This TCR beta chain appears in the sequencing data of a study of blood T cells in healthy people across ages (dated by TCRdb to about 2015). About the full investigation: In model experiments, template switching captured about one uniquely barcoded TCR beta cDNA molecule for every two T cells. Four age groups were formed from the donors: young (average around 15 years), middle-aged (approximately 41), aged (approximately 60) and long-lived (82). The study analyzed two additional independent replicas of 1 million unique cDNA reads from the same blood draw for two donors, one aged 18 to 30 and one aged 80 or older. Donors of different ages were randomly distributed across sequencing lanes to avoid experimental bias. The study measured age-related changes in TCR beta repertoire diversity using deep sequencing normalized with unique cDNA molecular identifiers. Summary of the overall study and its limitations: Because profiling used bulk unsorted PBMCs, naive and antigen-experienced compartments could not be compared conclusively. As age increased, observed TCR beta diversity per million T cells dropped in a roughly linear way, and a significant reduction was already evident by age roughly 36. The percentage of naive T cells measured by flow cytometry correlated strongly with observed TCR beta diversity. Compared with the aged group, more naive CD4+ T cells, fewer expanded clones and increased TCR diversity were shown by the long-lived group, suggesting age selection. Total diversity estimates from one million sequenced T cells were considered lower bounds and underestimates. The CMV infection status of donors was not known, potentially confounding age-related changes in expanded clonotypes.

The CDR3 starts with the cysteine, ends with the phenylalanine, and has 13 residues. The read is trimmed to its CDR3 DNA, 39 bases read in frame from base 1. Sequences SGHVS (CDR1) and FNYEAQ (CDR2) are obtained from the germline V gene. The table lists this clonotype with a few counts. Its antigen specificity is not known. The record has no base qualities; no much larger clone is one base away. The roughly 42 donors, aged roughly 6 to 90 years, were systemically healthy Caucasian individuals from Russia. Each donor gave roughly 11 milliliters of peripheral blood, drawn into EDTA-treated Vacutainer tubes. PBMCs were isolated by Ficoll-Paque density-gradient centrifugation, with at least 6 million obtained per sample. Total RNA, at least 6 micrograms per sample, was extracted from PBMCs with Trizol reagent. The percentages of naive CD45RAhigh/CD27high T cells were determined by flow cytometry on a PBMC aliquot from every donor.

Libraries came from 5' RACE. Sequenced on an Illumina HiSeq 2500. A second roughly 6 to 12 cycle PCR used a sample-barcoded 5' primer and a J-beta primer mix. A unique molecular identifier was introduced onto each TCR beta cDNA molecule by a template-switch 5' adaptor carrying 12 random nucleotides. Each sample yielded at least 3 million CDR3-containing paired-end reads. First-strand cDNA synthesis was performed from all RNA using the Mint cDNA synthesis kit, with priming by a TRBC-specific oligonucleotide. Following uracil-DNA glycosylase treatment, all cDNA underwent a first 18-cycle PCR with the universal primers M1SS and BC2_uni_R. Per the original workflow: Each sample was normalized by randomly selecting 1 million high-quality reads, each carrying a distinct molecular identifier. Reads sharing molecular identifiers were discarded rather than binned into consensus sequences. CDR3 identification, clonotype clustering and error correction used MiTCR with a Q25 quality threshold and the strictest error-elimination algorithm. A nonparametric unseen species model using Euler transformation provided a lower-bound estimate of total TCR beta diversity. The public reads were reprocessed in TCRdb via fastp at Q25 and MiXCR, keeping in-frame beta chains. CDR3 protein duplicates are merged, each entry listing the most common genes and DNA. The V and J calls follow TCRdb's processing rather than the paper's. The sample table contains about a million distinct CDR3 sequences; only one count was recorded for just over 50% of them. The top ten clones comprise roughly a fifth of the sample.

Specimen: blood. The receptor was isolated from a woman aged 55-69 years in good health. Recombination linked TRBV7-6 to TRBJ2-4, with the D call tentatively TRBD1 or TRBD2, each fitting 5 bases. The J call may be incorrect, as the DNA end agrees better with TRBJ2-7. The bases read TGTGCCAGCAGTTTCGGACACGGGGACGAGCAGTACTTC. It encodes CASSFGHGDEQYF.